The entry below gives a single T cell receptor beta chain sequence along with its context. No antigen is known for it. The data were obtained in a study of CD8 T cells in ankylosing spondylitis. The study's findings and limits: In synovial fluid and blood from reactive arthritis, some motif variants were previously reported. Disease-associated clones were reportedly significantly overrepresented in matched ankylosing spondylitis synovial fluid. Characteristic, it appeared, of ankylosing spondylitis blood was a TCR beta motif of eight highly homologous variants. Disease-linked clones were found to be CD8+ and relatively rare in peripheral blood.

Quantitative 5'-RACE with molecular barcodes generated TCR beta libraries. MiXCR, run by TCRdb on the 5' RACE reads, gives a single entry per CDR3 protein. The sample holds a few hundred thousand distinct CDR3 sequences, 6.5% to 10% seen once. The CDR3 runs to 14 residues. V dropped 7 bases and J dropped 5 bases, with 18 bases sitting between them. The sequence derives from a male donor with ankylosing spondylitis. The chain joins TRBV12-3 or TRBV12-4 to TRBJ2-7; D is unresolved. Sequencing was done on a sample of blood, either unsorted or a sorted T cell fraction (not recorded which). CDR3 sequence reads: CASNSNPVAHEQYF. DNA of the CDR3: TGTGCCAGCAATTCGAACCCGGTAGCACACGAGCAGTACTTC.